Below, one TCR beta chain is given with its context. These data are taken from a study of blood T cell repertoires in COVID-19. As for the study in general: Researchers got acute and convalescent COVID-19 samples from the United States, Italy and Spain.

Under the authors' procedure: Reference gene primer amplification gave estimated nucleated cell counts. Sequencing was performed with immunoSEQ multiplex PCR; in TCRdb, only in-frame clones are kept and a portion is missing. Clonal size and the V and J genes are those of that table, whereas D and trimming came from the DNA. This table has about 200,000 clones, under 90% appearing once. Those who participated ranged in age from 18 to 89 years and resided in 20 to 25 US areas. Clinical history reported by participants formed the basis on which cohorts were assigned. The V end was cut by 7 bases, the J end by 4 bases, with 19 bases between. Germline CDR1 reads LNHDA; CDR2 reads SQIVND (reference sequence). The CDR3 has 15 residues.

This clonotype was sampled from a young woman with acute COVID-19. Specimen: PBMCs or T cells enriched from blood (not recorded which). The gene calls are TRBV19 and TRBJ1-2; a possible D gene is TRBD1 (5 bases). The CDR3 coding sequence is TGTGCCAGTATGGCCCCCCTGGGGCCTCCCTATGGCTACACCTTC. Protein sequence: CASMAPLGPPYGYTF. Together with reference TRBV19 and TRBJ1-2, the CDR3 gives the full variable domain: DGGITQSPKYLFRKEGQNVTLSCEQNLNHDAMYWYRQDPGQGLRLIYYSQIVNDFQKGDIAEGYSVSREKKESFPLTVTSAQKNPTAFYLCASMAPLGPPYGYTFGSGTRLTVV.